The 12 T cell receptor beta chains presented below share a single source sample, sequenced in a study of CD8+CD57+ T cells in acquired aplastic anemia. Profiling of TCR beta VDJ combinations and CDR3 sequences used genomic DNA as template. Via MiXCR, TCRdb re-called the reads, giving one row per CDR3 protein. The data hold approximately 160,000 distinct CDR3 sequences, with 40% to 55% observed a single time. Sequencing involved patients with CD8+CD57+ cell expansion previously shown by flow cytometry. Material: sorted CD4+, CD8+, or CD8+CD57+ T cells (not recorded which) from PBMCs. These receptors originate from a human donor with aplastic anemia.

This clonotype was recorded at least ten times. The chain is built from TRBV6-1 and TRBJ2-2; 9 bases map to TRBD1. CDR1 MNHNS and CDR2 SASEGT come from the germline V gene. V lost 5 bases to trimming and J lost 7 bases; unmatched junction nucleotides: 8. CDR3 length equals 15 residues. CDR3 in DNA: TGTGCCAGCAGTCCACAGGGGGCGCGTCACGGGGAGCTGTTTTTT. Its translation is CASSPQGARHGELFF.

This clonotype was recorded many times. This chain uses TRBV7-8 with TRBJ2-7; 8 bases fit TRBD1. Trimming at V came to 2 bases and at J to 3 bases, leaving 6 bases not matched to a gene. Per germline, CDR1 SGHVS and CDR2 FQNEAQ. CDR3 size: 15 residues. The CDR3 sequence: CASSLSSGQGYEQYF. CDR3 in DNA: TGTGCCAGCAGCTTATCGAGCGGACAGGGCTACGAGCAGTACTTC.

The J gene is TRBJ1-2, the V gene TRBV29-1; D gene unclear. This CDR3 contains 10 residues. Germline V gene lookup returns CDR1 SQVTM and CDR2 ANQGSEA. Trimming removed 3 bases from V and 4 bases from J, with 3 bases in between. The CDR3 coding sequence is TGCAGCGTTGATGGCTATGGCTACACCTTC. Its translation is CSVDGYGYTF.

The chain recombines TRBV10-2 with TRBJ2-1; perhaps TRBD2 as D (6 bases). This CDR3 is built from 12 residues. V was pared by 6 bases and J by 9 bases, with 12 bases between. The germline V gene encodes CDR1 WSHSY and CDR2 SAAADI. The CDR3 region is CASSPGGREQFF. The CDR3 DNA reads as TGCGCCAGCAGCCCCGGGGGACGTGAGCAGTTCTTC.

The chain has TRBV6-1 and TRBJ2-3; 7 nucleotides match TRBD1. The CDR3 extends over 16 amino acids. Trimming cost V 4 bases and J 1 base; bases outside gene matches: 8. The germline CDR1 and CDR2 sequences are MNHNS and SASEGT. CDR3: CASSARDRIRTDTQYF. The CDR3 nucleotides are TGTGCCAGCAGTGCCCGGGACAGAATTCGCACAGATACGCAGTATTTT.

V is TRBV19 and J is TRBJ1-3, with D unclear. V gave up 5 bases and J gave up 0 bases, with 11 bases separating them. CDR1 and CDR2 from the germline V gene are LNHDA and SQIVND (reference sequence). This CDR3 region has 15 residues. CDR3 region: CASSFGLLSGNTIYF. In DNA form, the CDR3 reads TGTGCCAGTAGTTTCGGGCTGCTCTCTGGAAACACCATATATTTT. Full variable domain (remainder filled in from reference TRBV19 and TRBJ1-3): DGGITQSPKYLFRKEGQNVTLSCEQNLNHDAMYWYRQDPGQGLRLIYYSQIVNDFQKGDIAEGYSVSREKKESFPLTVTSAQKNPTAFYLCASSFGLLSGNTIYFGEGSWLTVV.

V gene TRBV9 combines with J gene TRBJ1-2; D not certain. Trimming took off 3 bases at V and 1 base at J, with 4 bases between the two ends. Germline lookup yields CDR1 SGDLS and CDR2 YYNGEE. The CDR3 runs 12 residues. CDR3: CASSANNYGYTF. The CDR3 region has the DNA TGTGCCAGCAGCGCGAATAACTATGGCTACACCTTC.

The CDR3 nucleotides read TGCAGCTTATCGGGACAGGGGTACGGGGAGCTGTTTTTT. It translates to CSLSGQGYGELFF. The gene calls are TRBV29-1 and TRBJ2-2; 10 nucleotides match TRBD1. There are 13 residues in the CDR3. CDR1 is SQVTM and CDR2 is ANQGSEA in the germline V gene. With V trimmed by 8 bases and J by 7 bases, 7 bases remained unmatched.

This clonotype appeared many times. As DNA, the CDR3 is TGCAGTGCTAGAGTTGCGCTAGCGGGGAGAGAGACCCAGTACTTC. It yields the protein CSARVALAGRETQYF. V usage is TRBV20-1 and J usage is TRBJ2-5, with 9 bases fitting TRBD2. This CDR3 contains 15 residues. Germline-derived CDR1 and CDR2 are DFQATT and SNEGSKA (reference sequence). The ends lost 1 base at V and 4 bases at J; junction bases unmatched: 7.

The V call is TRBV4-3, the J call TRBJ2-1, with D tentatively TRBD2 (6 bases). This CDR3 spans 16 amino acids. Germline CDR1 is LGHNA and CDR2 is YSLEER. Trimming took off 1 base at V and 6 bases at J, with 16 bases between the two ends. The CDR3 sequence: CASSQAPQTRGNEQFF. In nucleotides, the CDR3 is TGCGCCAGCAGCCAAGCCCCCCAGACTAGGGGCAATGAGCAGTTCTTC.

This chain joins TRBV4-2 and TRBJ2-1, with unresolved D. Trimming took off 4 bases at V and 0 bases at J, with 10 bases between the two ends. The CDR3 length is 15 residues. Germline V gives CDR1 LGHNA, CDR2 YNFKEQ. In DNA, the CDR3 is TGTGCCAGCAGCCCGCCGAGTAGCTCCTACAATGAGCAGTTCTTC. Encoded protein: CASSPPSSSYNEQFF.

There are many counts of this clonotype. This chain joins TRBV27 and TRBJ2-7; unclear D gene. CDR3 size: 15 residues. Between the trimmed V and J ends, which lost 5 bases and 3 bases, there was a span of 17 bases. The germline CDR1 and CDR2 sequences are MNHEY and SMNVEV (reference sequence). CDR3 loop: CASSPTSTSFYEQYV. CDR3 bases: TGTGCCAGCAGTCCCACCTCGACAAGCTTCTACGAGCAGTACGTC.